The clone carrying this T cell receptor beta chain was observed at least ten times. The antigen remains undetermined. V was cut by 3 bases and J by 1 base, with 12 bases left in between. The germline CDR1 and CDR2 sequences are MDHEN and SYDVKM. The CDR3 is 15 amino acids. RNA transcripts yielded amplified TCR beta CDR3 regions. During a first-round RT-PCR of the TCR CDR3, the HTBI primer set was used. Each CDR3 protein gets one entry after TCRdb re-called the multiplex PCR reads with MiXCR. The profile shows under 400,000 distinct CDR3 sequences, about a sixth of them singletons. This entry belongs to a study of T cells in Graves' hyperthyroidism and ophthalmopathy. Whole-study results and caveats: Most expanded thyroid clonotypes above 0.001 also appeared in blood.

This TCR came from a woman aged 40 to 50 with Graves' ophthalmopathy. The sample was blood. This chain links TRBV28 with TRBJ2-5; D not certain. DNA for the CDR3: TGTGCCAGCAGTTTCGAGACGGTTTTCCAAGAGACCCAGTACTTC. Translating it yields CASSFETVFQETQYF.